This entry lists 24 T cell receptor beta chains sequenced from one sample in a study of shared clonotypes between healthy human individuals. TCRdb's copy holds only in-frame clones and misses some; the assay was immunoSEQ multiplex PCR. Among about 2,200,000 clones listed, 85% to 95% were seen once. Naive CD8 cells were CD45RO-negative, positively selected for CCR7, excluding terminally differentiated effector memory CD45RA+ cells. Source material: naive CD8+ T cells from PBMCs. The receptors derive from a young man in good health. Some clones in this sample may be carry-over from other donors' samples.

The rearrangement joins TRBV7-9 to TRBJ1-2, with D possibly matching TRBD1 (6 bases). The V gene lost 5 bases and the J gene lost 2 bases, with 18 bases spanning the gap. The CDR3 is made up of 16 amino acids. The germline gives CDR1 SEHNR, CDR2 FQNEAQ (reference sequence). CDR3: CASSPVGRGPNYGYTF. The CDR3 DNA is TGTGCCAGCAGCCCCGTGGGACGGGGGCCGAACTATGGCTACACCTTC.

The rearrangement uses TRBV19 and TRBJ1-1, with a tentative D call TRBD1 (5 bases). This CDR3 has 13 residues. V lost 2 bases and J 7 bases, leaving 11 bases between the germline ends. The germline V gene has CDR1 LNHDA and CDR2 SQIVND (reference sequence). The CDR3 DNA reads as TGTGCCAGTAGTATAACTCGGGGGTTTGAAGCTTTCTTT. Encoded protein: CASSITRGFEAFF.

The sample holds a few counts of this clone. The V and J genes are TRBV29-1 and TRBJ1-1; D is undetermined. Germline lookup yields CDR1 SQVTM and CDR2 ANQGSEA. The CDR3 is made up of 12 amino acids. Trimming shortened V by 8 bases and J by 7 bases, and 17 bases separated the two germline ends. The CDR3 DNA sequence: TGCAGCATAACCGAGGGATCGGGTGAAGCTTTCTTT. Translated: CSITEGSGEAFF. Together with reference TRBV29-1 and TRBJ1-1, the CDR3 gives the full variable domain: SAVISQKPSRDICQRGTSLTIQCQVDSQVTMMFWYRQQPGQSLTLIATANQGSEATYESGFVIDKFPISRPNLTFSTLTVSNMSPEDSSIYLCSITEGSGEAFFGQGTRLTVV.

This chain links TRBV4-1 with TRBJ2-7; the match to TRBD1 covers 7 bases. The J segment lost 7 bases and the V segment lost 4 bases, leaving 7 bases of the junction unmatched. The germline V gene encodes CDR1 MGHRA and CDR2 YSYEKL. The CDR3 extends over 13 amino acids. CDR3 sequence: CASSPTDRAEQYF. The CDR3 DNA is TGCGCCAGCAGCCCCACCGACAGGGCGGAGCAGTACTTC.

The chain couples TRBV14 to TRBJ1-2; the match to TRBD1 covers 9 bases. The CDR3 has 13 residues. The V gene's germline CDR1 is SGHDN and CDR2 FVKESK. CDR3 sequence: CATKTGGMDGYTF. The CDR3 nucleotides read TGTGCAACCAAGACAGGGGGAATGGATGGCTACACCTTC.

This chain joins TRBV9 and TRBJ2-1, with 8 nucleotides matching TRBD2. The CDR3 runs to 16 residues. From germline, CDR1 is SGDLS and CDR2 YYNGEE. The V gene end was trimmed by 0 bases and the J gene end by 8 bases; junction bases not matched to a gene: 10. The CDR3 nucleotides are TGTGCCAGCAGCGTAGGGAGCGGGAGACCCGAATATGAGCAGTTCTTC. Translation: CASSVGSGRPEYEQFF.

On this clone itself: The identical CDR3 is also encoded by other nucleotide sequences in the sample. The chain has TRBV9 and TRBJ2-7; no firm D call. In germline, CDR1 is SGDLS, CDR2 YYNGEE. This CDR3 is 12 amino acids long. V dropped 3 bases and J dropped 1 base, with 5 bases sitting between them. CDR3 sequence reads: CASSGDSYEQYF. The CDR3 DNA reads TGTGCCAGCAGCGGGGATTCCTACGAGCAGTACTTC. Variable domain in full (rest from reference TRBV9 and TRBJ2-7): DSGVTQTPKHLITATGQRVTLRCSPRSGDLSVYWYQQSLDQGLQFLIQYYNGEERAKGNILERFSAQQFPDLHSELNLSSLELGDSALYFCASSGDSYEQYFGPGTRLTVT.

CDR3: CASSFRTSGNNEQFF. CDR3 coding DNA: TGTGCCAGCAGCTTTCGGACTAGCGGCAACAATGAGCAGTTCTTC. J is TRBJ2-1 and V is TRBV7-9; TRBD2 agrees at 10 bases. Germline CDR1 SEHNR, CDR2 FQNEAQ (reference sequence). The V gene end was trimmed by 3 bases and the J gene end by 5 bases; junction bases not matched to a gene: 4. The CDR3 spans 15 residues.

J is TRBJ1-4 and V is TRBV9, with a tentative D call TRBD1 (5 bases). The CDR3 loop spans 14 amino acids. Looked up from germline, CDR1 is SGDLS and CDR2 is YYNGEE. Trimming cost V 3 bases and J 3 bases, with 9 bases left between them. The CDR3 bases are TGTGCCAGCAGCGCCGGGGGAGCTAATGAAAAACTGTTTTTT. Its protein is CASSAGGANEKLFF.

The chain uses TRBV19 and TRBJ1-1, with TRBD1 as a possible D gene (5 bases). Deletions cut 0 bases from V and 4 bases from J, with 15 bases between. CDR1 is LNHDA and CDR2 is SQIVND in the germline V gene (reference sequence). The CDR3 covers 16 residues. The DNA of the CDR3 is TGTGCCAGTAGTATAGATAGGTCCCTTGGGGGCACTGAAGCTTTCTTT. Its protein is CASSIDRSLGGTEAFF.

V and J are TRBV4-3 and TRBJ2-1; TRBD1 is a possible D gene (6 bases). This CDR3 has 13 amino acids. Germline V CDR1 and CDR2: LGHNA, YSLEER. V lost 3 bases and J 9 bases, leaving 12 bases between the germline ends. This chain's CDR3 is CASSQEEGGEQFF. CDR3 sequence (DNA): TGCGCCAGCAGCCAGGAGGAAGGGGGTGAGCAGTTCTTC.

A word on this clone: Other nucleotide sequences in the sample specify the same CDR3. The rearrangement uses TRBV6-5 and TRBJ1-1; D is perhaps TRBD1 (5 bases). This CDR3 is built from 14 residues. Trimming stripped 2 bases from V and 5 bases from J, with 12 bases between. The germline V gene encodes CDR1 MNHEY and CDR2 SVGAGI. The CDR3 DNA sequence: TGTGCCAGCAGTTACGGGGGGATAGGAACTGAAGCTTTCTTT. Amino acids: CASSYGGIGTEAFF.

The chain couples TRBV10-3 to TRBJ2-6, with 7 bases aligning to TRBD1. The CDR3 sequence is 17 residues long. Per the germline V gene, CDR1 is ENHRY and CDR2 is SYGVKD. Trimming cost V 4 bases and J 0 bases; bases outside gene matches: 6. The CDR3 sequence is CAISALGQLSGANVLTF. The DNA for the CDR3 is TGTGCCATCAGTGCGTTGGGACAGCTCTCTGGGGCCAACGTCCTGACTTTC.

This clone showed up just a few times. This chain connects TRBV11-2 to TRBJ1-1; D remains ambiguous. Germline CDR1 SGHAT, CDR2 FQNNGV. V was clipped by 3 bases and J by 5 bases, with 7 bases between them. This CDR3 is 12 amino acids long. The CDR3 loop is CASSLIRTEAFF. The CDR3 DNA reads TGTGCCAGCAGCTTGATCAGGACTGAAGCTTTCTTT.

With respect to this clone: Other DNA sequences in the sample encode the same CDR3. The chain recombines TRBV9 with TRBJ2-7; 11 positions agree with TRBD2. The germline V gene has CDR1 SGDLS and CDR2 YYNGEE. The J segment lost 4 bases and the V segment lost 4 bases, leaving 4 bases of the junction unmatched. CDR3 length: 14 residues. This CDR3 is CASSPGTSGYEQYF. Written as DNA, the CDR3 is TGTGCCAGCAGCCCGGGGACTAGCGGTTACGAGCAGTACTTC.

The rearrangement joins TRBV27 to TRBJ1-1; tentative D call: TRBD1 (6 bases). Looked up from germline, CDR1 is MNHEY and CDR2 is SMNVEV (reference sequence). This CDR3 contains 17 residues. The V gene lost 5 bases and the J gene lost 0 bases, with 19 bases spanning the gap. The CDR3: CASSPRQALEMNTEAFF. The CDR3 DNA follows: TGTGCCAGCAGTCCCAGACAGGCCCTAGAGATGAACACTGAAGCTTTCTTT.

This rearrangement joins TRBV28 to TRBJ2-2; 13 bases map to TRBD2. The germline V gene has CDR1 MDHEN and CDR2 SYDVKM. J was trimmed by 0 bases and V by 2 bases; bases with no gene match: 6. The CDR3 length is 19 residues. The CDR3 region has the DNA TGTGCCAGCAGTTTAACGGGACTAGCGGGAACGGCGAACACCGGGGAGCTGTTTTTT. The encoded protein is CASSLTGLAGTANTGELFF.

This rearrangement joins TRBV19 to TRBJ2-1, with 9 bases fitting TRBD2. The CDR3 runs to 16 residues. The V gene end was trimmed by 6 bases and the J gene end by 7 bases; junction bases not matched to a gene: 13. Looked up from germline, CDR1 is LNHDA and CDR2 is SQIVND (reference sequence). CDR3 nucleotide sequence: TGTGCCAGTAGCCCCCTAGCGGGGCCCGAGTGGAATGAGCAGTTCTTC. It specifies CASSPLAGPEWNEQFF.

The chain employs TRBV7-2 and TRBJ2-1; D unclear. Deletions cut 5 bases from V and 7 bases from J, with 9 bases between. The CDR3 has 12 amino acids. Germline-derived CDR1 and CDR2 are SGHTA and FQGNSA. The CDR3, as DNA: TGTGCCAGCAGCACCGCGAAAAATGAGCAGTTCTTC. This gives the protein CASSTAKNEQFF. The full variable domain, in which reference TRBV7-2 and TRBJ2-1 provide the parts outside the CDR3, is GAGVSQSPSNKVTEKGKDVELRCDPISGHTALYWYRQSLGQGLEFLIYFQGNSAPDKSGLPSDRFSAERTGGSVSTLTIQRTQQEDSAVYLCASSTAKNEQFFGPGTRLTVL.

This CDR3 is CASSMTLGGNEQFF. CDR3 coding DNA: TGCGCCAGCAGTATGACCCTCGGGGGCAATGAGCAGTTCTTC. This chain connects TRBV5-1 to TRBJ2-1; weak D call: TRBD2 (6 bases). This CDR3 contains 14 residues. Germline-derived CDR1 and CDR2 are SGHRS and YFSETQ. V was trimmed by 5 bases and J by 6 bases, leaving 15 bases between them.

The chain joins TRBV7-9 to TRBJ1-4; D is unresolved. Germline values: CDR1 SEHNR, CDR2 FQNEAQ (reference sequence). The CDR3 covers 16 residues. The germline V and J ends were trimmed by 5 bases and 0 bases, with 13 bases remaining between them. CDR3 region: CASSGGDGATNEKLFF. The CDR3 DNA follows: TGTGCCAGCAGCGGAGGTGACGGAGCAACTAATGAAAAACTGTTTTTT.

This chain links TRBV11-2 with TRBJ1-2; D call uncertain. Germline CDR1 reads SGHAT; CDR2 reads FQNNGV. The V gene lost 4 bases and the J gene lost 2 bases, with 8 bases spanning the gap. The CDR3 consists of 13 residues. CDR3 region: CASSSMGNYGYTF. CDR3 nucleotides: TGTGCCAGCAGCTCAATGGGGAACTATGGCTACACCTTC.

Worth noting for this clone: The same CDR3 can be traced to other DNA sequences in this sample. The V and J genes are TRBV7-2 and TRBJ2-3; tentatively, D is TRBD2 (5 bases). CDR1 and CDR2 (germline): SGHTA, FQGNSA. CDR3 length equals 14 residues. Trimming removed 1 base at V and 1 base at J, with 6 bases between. The CDR3 nucleotides are TGTGCCAGCAGCTTAGGTAGCGGCACAGATACGCAGTATTTT. Its translation: CASSLGSGTDTQYF.

The rearrangement uses TRBV11-3 and TRBJ2-1, with D unresolved. Germline V gives CDR1 SGHNT, CDR2 YENEEA. The CDR3 loop spans 13 amino acids. V shed 5 bases and J shed 9 bases, with 14 bases lying between them. CDR3 region: CASSTYRGIEQFF. In nucleotides, the CDR3 is TGTGCCAGCAGCACCTACAGAGGTATTGAGCAGTTCTTC.